This TCR beta chain stems from a study of OX40 agonist ivuxolimab in advanced cancers. The study's findings and limits: CD4+ and CD8+ blood T cells expanded clonally by week 6 at 0.1 to 3.0 mg/kg.

The repertoire was sequenced with immunoSEQ multiplex PCR; TCRdb's copy has only in-frame clones and lacks some. The sample lists 60,000 to 85,000 clones, around 87% occurring once. Turning to this clone: Its antigen is still unknown.

Germline trimming cut 0 bases from V and 7 bases from J; bases unmatched to any gene: 6. This CDR3 spans 16 amino acids. The V gene's germline CDR1 is SGHRS and CDR2 YFSETQ. The sample was CD4+ or CD8+ T cells sorted from blood, taken in a trial of the OX40 agonist ivuxolimab. This chain uses TRBV5-1 with TRBJ2-1, with 11 bases fitting TRBD1. The source of this sequence is an adult with an advanced solid tumor such as melanoma, head and neck, liver or kidney cancer. For the CDR3, the DNA is TGCGCCAGCAGCTTGGTGACCGGGACAGGGGGGAATGAGCAGTTCTTC. Translation gives CASSLVTGTGGNEQFF.